Below, 3 T cell receptor beta chains from the same sample are listed, as sequenced in a study of CD8+CD57+ T cells in acquired aplastic anemia. The TCR beta profiling, which covered VDJ combination and CDR3 sequence, was carried out using genomic DNA as the template. TCRdb processed the reads anew with MiXCR; each CDR3 protein has one entry. The sample shows 150,000 to 200,000 distinct CDR3 sequences, approximately 60% of them seen only once. The sequenced sample was sorted CD4+, CD8+, or CD8+CD57+ T cells (not recorded which) from PBMCs. Receptors originate from a human donor in good health.

On this clonotype itself: This may stem from a read error, because a much larger clone lies one nucleotide away. The chain joins TRBV19 to TRBJ1-2; perhaps TRBD1 as D (6 bases). With 6 bases removed from V and 6 bases from J, the gap between germline ends came to 20 bases. The CDR3 is 15 residues long. Germline V gene sequence: CDR1 LNHDA, CDR2 SQIVND (reference sequence). CDR3 DNA: TGTGCCAGTAGCTCGGGGGGGGGGCGTAGGAATGGCTACACCTTC. It encodes CASSSGGGRRNGYTF.

The chain recombines TRBV7-2 with TRBJ2-7; 8 bases are a match to TRBD2. Germline V gene lookup returns CDR1 SGHTA and CDR2 FQGNSA. With V trimmed by 3 bases and J by 4 bases, 5 bases remained unmatched. The length of the CDR3 is 14 residues. The CDR3 reads CASSFSGGAYEQYF. The CDR3, as DNA: TGTGCCAGCAGCTTCAGCGGGGGAGCATACGAGCAGTACTTC.

This clonotype was recorded a few times. The gene calls are TRBV10-3 and TRBJ1-2, with a possible D match to TRBD1 (6 bases). V lost 6 bases and J lost 4, with 9 bases in between. The germline gives CDR1 ENHRY, CDR2 SYGVKD. This CDR3 has 12 amino acids. This CDR3 reads CAISADSYGYTF. The DNA for the CDR3 is TGTGCCATCAGCGCGGACAGCTATGGCTACACCTTC.